What follows are 20 T cell receptor beta chains derived from one specimen sequenced in a study of shared clonotypes between healthy human individuals. Libraries were prepared by immunoSEQ multiplex PCR; TCRdb keeps only in-frame clonotypes and omits some of them. Among around 640,000 clones, approximately 96% were seen once, and the ten largest hold 0.095% to 0.13%. Naive-designated CD8 cells lacked CD45RO, were positively enriched for CCR7, and omitted terminally differentiated effector memory CD45RA+ cells. Sequences were obtained from naive CD8+ T cells sorted from blood. The receptors here all came from a woman under 40 in good health.

The V gene is TRBV7-9, the J gene TRBJ2-7, with D unclear. The CDR3 is made up of 14 amino acids. V was shortened by 0 bases and J by 0 bases, with 6 bases between the two germline ends. CDR1 SEHNR and CDR2 FQNEAQ come from the germline V gene (reference sequence). CDR3 nucleotide sequence: TGTGCCAGCAGCTTAGCGACTCGCTCCTACGAGCAGTACTTC. Translation gives CASSLATRSYEQYF.

This chain uses TRBV2 with TRBJ2-5, with D tentatively TRBD1 or TRBD2 (5 bases each). CDR1 is SNHLY, CDR2 FYNNEI, per germline. This CDR3 has 14 residues. Trimming took off 1 base at V and 5 bases at J, with 11 bases between the two ends. The CDR3 reads CASSEGDRWETQYF. The DNA of the CDR3 is TGTGCCAGCAGTGAAGGGGACCGCTGGGAGACCCAGTACTTC.

V usage is TRBV28 and J usage is TRBJ2-5, with D uncertain. Trimming shortened V by 3 bases and J by 5 bases, and 13 bases separated the two germline ends. The germline V gene encodes CDR1 MDHEN and CDR2 SYDVKM. The CDR3 runs 14 residues. In nucleotides, the CDR3 is TGTGCCAGCAGTTTGAGACGATCCCCCGAGACCCAGTACTTC. Amino acids: CASSLRRSPETQYF.

This clone occurred once. This chain joins TRBV7-9 and TRBJ1-2, with a possible D match to TRBD1 (6 bases). The germline V and J ends were trimmed by 5 bases and 3 bases, with 22 bases remaining between them. Germline V gives CDR1 SEHNR, CDR2 FQNEAQ (reference sequence). The CDR3 length is 17 residues. CDR3 nucleotides: TGTGCCAGCAGCCCACCGAGCAGTTCAGGGGTTGACTATGGCTACACCTTC. This codes for CASSPPSSSGVDYGYTF.

The rearrangement joins TRBV2 to TRBJ2-3, with 9 nucleotides matching TRBD1. The CDR3 is 17 residues long. The trim removed 10 bases at V and 0 bases at J, leaving 14 bases unmatched. In germline, CDR1 is SNHLY, CDR2 FYNNEI. CDR3 sequence: CATTMGQGGPSTDTQYF. The CDR3 DNA follows: TGTGCCACCACCATGGGACAGGGTGGGCCTAGCACAGATACGCAGTATTTT.

CDR3 sequence reads: CASSPRAAYEQYF. CDR3 in DNA: TGTGCCAGCAGCCCAAGGGCAGCCTACGAGCAGTACTTC. This chain joins TRBV4-2 and TRBJ2-7; D gene unclear. The CDR3 covers 13 residues. Germline V CDR1 and CDR2: LGHNA, YNFKEQ. V was trimmed by 4 bases and J by 2 bases, leaving 9 bases between them.

V is TRBV5-6 and J is TRBJ2-3; D is perhaps TRBD1 or TRBD2 (5 bases each). V lost 3 bases, J lost 6 bases, and 5 bases lay in between. CDR3 length equals 11 residues. Germline CDR1 SGHDT, CDR2 YYEEEE. The CDR3 nucleotides are TGTGCCAGCAGCTGGGGGGATACGCAGTATTTT. Encoded protein: CASSWGDTQYF.

The rearrangement links TRBV13 to TRBJ1-4; D possibly corresponds to TRBD1 (5 bases). Germline V lookup: CDR1 PRHDT, CDR2 FYEKMQ (reference sequence). V lost 3 bases and J lost 6, with 14 bases in between. The CDR3 runs to 15 residues. The chain's CDR3 is CASSLGPRVDEKLFF. The CDR3 nucleotides are TGTGCCAGCAGCTTGGGTCCCAGGGTAGATGAAAAACTGTTTTTT.

This rearrangement joins TRBV28 to TRBJ1-5, with TRBD1 identical over 7 bases. The CDR3 covers 14 residues. Looked up from germline, CDR1 is MDHEN and CDR2 is SYDVKM. Trimming took 5 bases from V and 0 from J; bases not matched to a gene: 1. The CDR3 DNA sequence: TGTGCCAGCAGTCGGACAGGTAGCAATCAGCCCCAGCATTTT. Residues: CASSRTGSNQPQHF.

This clone was recorded only once. The chain carries TRBV5-1 and TRBJ1-1; TRBD1 is a possible D gene (5 bases). The CDR3 spans 15 residues. V was shortened by 1 base and J by 4 bases, with 14 bases between the two germline ends. Looked up from germline, CDR1 is SGHRS and CDR2 is YFSETQ. The CDR3 here is CASSLWQGPRTEAFF. The CDR3 DNA follows: TGCGCCAGCAGCTTGTGGCAGGGTCCTCGCACTGAAGCTTTCTTT.

The CDR3 protein is CASSGVLAGDRDEQFF. The DNA for the CDR3 is TGTGCCAGCAGTGGGGTCCTAGCGGGAGACCGGGATGAGCAGTTCTTC. The chain links TRBV25-1 to TRBJ2-1; TRBD2 matches 10 bases. CDR1 is MGHDK and CDR2 is SYGVNS in the germline V gene. Unmatched junction bases numbered 11, after V lost 4 bases and J lost 8 bases. This CDR3 spans 16 amino acids.

The V call is TRBV5-4, the J call TRBJ2-2; 9 bases align to TRBD1. The germline V gene has CDR1 SGHNT and CDR2 YYREEE (reference sequence). The CDR3 extends over 14 amino acids. With 1 base clipped from V and 6 bases from J, the junction kept 1 base outside the gene matches. The CDR3 coding sequence is TGTGCCAGCAGCTTGACAGGGGGCCCCGGGGAGCTGTTTTTT. Its translation is CASSLTGGPGELFF.

This chain connects TRBV7-8 to TRBJ2-7, with TRBD1 as a possible D gene (6 bases). The CDR3 consists of 14 residues. In germline, CDR1 is SGHVS, CDR2 FQNEAQ. V shed 2 bases and J shed 5 bases, with 13 bases lying between them. The CDR3 here is CASSLLTGSHEQYF. Written as DNA, the CDR3 is TGTGCCAGCAGCTTATTAACAGGGTCCCACGAGCAGTACTTC.

The chain employs TRBV15 and TRBJ1-5; D gene ambiguous. Germline CDR1 and CDR2: LNHNV and YYDKDF (reference sequence). The CDR3 extends over 14 amino acids. The V gene lost 1 base and the J gene lost 4 bases, with 8 bases spanning the gap. The CDR3 protein is CATSRALLNQPQHF. DNA of the CDR3: TGTGCCACCAGCAGAGCTTTACTAAATCAGCCCCAGCATTTT.

The CDR3 reads CASSLSGQNNEQFF. The CDR3 nucleotides are TGTGCCAGCAGTTTATCGGGGCAAAACAATGAGCAGTTCTTC. The rearrangement links TRBV27 to TRBJ2-1; possible D gene TRBD1, 5 bases. From germline, CDR1 is MNHEY and CDR2 SMNVEV (reference sequence). Trimming shortened V by 0 bases and J by 5 bases, and 8 bases separated the two germline ends. The CDR3 is 14 residues long.

The chain carries TRBV4-1 and TRBJ2-7, with D possibly matching TRBD1 (6 bases). The germline V gene encodes CDR1 MGHRA and CDR2 YSYEKL. V was clipped by 4 bases and J by 1 base, with 14 bases between them. This CDR3 has 15 residues. The DNA for the CDR3 is TGCGCCAGCAGCCTCCGAAGGACAGCTTCCTACGAGCAGTACTTC. It translates to CASSLRRTASYEQYF.

The V gene is TRBV5-5, the J gene TRBJ1-5, with D possibly TRBD1 on 5 matching bases. The CDR3 is made up of 14 amino acids. V lost 5 bases to trimming and J lost 8 bases, with 17 bases between them. Looked up from germline, CDR1 is SGHKS and CDR2 is YYEKEE (reference sequence). CDR3 protein: CASSFEGAGEPQHF. Here the CDR3 DNA reads TGTGCCAGCAGTTTCGAAGGGGCTGGGGAGCCCCAGCATTTT.

The chain couples TRBV19 to TRBJ1-5, with no clear D. CDR1 LNHDA and CDR2 SQIVND come from the germline V gene (reference sequence). V was pared by 6 bases and J by 0 bases, with 6 bases between. The CDR3 has 13 residues. The CDR3 loop reads CASRELSNQPQHF. The CDR3 coding sequence is TGTGCCAGTAGGGAGCTTAGCAATCAGCCCCAGCATTTT. Based on the CDR3 plus reference TRBV19 and TRBJ1-5, the full variable domain is DGGITQSPKYLFRKEGQNVTLSCEQNLNHDAMYWYRQDPGQGLRLIYYSQIVNDFQKGDIAEGYSVSREKKESFPLTVTSAQKNPTAFYLCASRELSNQPQHFGDGTRLSIL.

This clone was detected only once. The chain joins TRBV27 to TRBJ2-5; 8 bases agree with TRBD2. This CDR3 has 16 amino acids. Germline CDR1 reads MNHEY; CDR2 reads SMNVEV (reference sequence). Trimming removed 4 bases from V and 5 bases from J; junction bases left unmatched: 12. Here the CDR3 DNA reads TGTGCCAGCAGTTATGTGCAGGGAGCGGGAGATGAGACCCAGTACTTC. It translates to CASSYVQGAGDETQYF.

The chain carries TRBV28 and TRBJ1-4; TRBD1 aligns across 7 bases. The trim removed 8 bases at V and 7 bases at J, leaving 4 bases unmatched. Germline V lookup: CDR1 MDHEN, CDR2 SYDVKM. The CDR3 length is 12 residues. The CDR3 bases are TGTGCCAGCCGGGGGACAGCTGAAAAACTGTTTTTT. Translation: CASRGTAEKLFF.